This T cell receptor beta chain emerged from a study of shared clonotypes between healthy human individuals. Worth noting for this clone: The same CDR3 arises from other DNA sequences in this sample as well.

Genomic DNA (from each subset) was split evenly across several immunoSEQ plates. Source study methods: There were no quality scores in the junction-only immunoSEQ sequences, so filtering differed. The protocol was immunoSEQ multiplex PCR, while the TCRdb copy is restricted to in-frame clones and leaves out a portion. That table gives V, J and clone size, and the DNA gave D and trimming. Of just over 2,000,000 clones detected, approximately 94% appear once; the ten largest clones hold around 1.1%. The naive CD8 subset, CD45RO-negative cells positively selected for CCR7, excluded terminally differentiated effector memory CD45RA+ cells. Each of the donors was a healthy adult who was HIV-negative and had not had a recent acute infection or vaccination. V lost 1 base and J 2 bases, leaving 7 bases between the germline ends. CDR1 and CDR2 (germline): MGHRA, YSYEKL. This CDR3 has 14 residues.

The specimen sequenced was naive CD8+ T cells sorted from blood. This sequence joins TRBV4-1 and TRBJ2-3; the D gene is possibly TRBD2 (6 bases). The origin of this receptor is a man aged 18 to 30 in good health. The CDR3 DNA sequence: TGCGCCAGCAGCCAAGCGGGGGTCACAGATACGCAGTATTTT. This translates into CASSQAGVTDTQYF.